This T cell receptor beta chain was retrieved from a study of shared clonotypes between healthy human individuals. Trimming left V 1 base short and J 2 bases short, with 12 bases between. Per germline, CDR1 MNHEY and CDR2 SVGAGI. This CDR3 is 16 amino acids long. Produced via immunoSEQ multiplex PCR; TCRdb's table is partial and in-frame only. The sample gives 2 million to 2.5 million clones, 90% to 96% of which show up once; approximately 0.13% is in the top ten. The TCR was taken from a man younger than 30 in good health. V and J are TRBV6-5 and TRBJ2-1; D possibly uses TRBD1 or TRBD2 (5 bases each). Sequencing used naive CD4+ T cells sorted from blood. Subset specified: CD45RA+ positively selected. CDR3 residues: CASSYYAGTTYNEQFF. CDR3 nucleotide sequence: TGTGCCAGCAGTTACTACGCCGGGACCACCTACAATGAGCAGTTCTTC.